This T cell receptor beta chain was sequenced in a study of blood T cell repertoires in COVID-19 (dated by TCRdb to about 2020). The study in broad terms: Samples covering the acute and convalescent phases of COVID-19 were provided by collaborators in the United States, Italy and Spain. The material from the prospective study consisted of cDNA or gDNA derived from T cells, B-cell-depleted T cells, or PBMCs. Deeply sampled blood TCRbeta repertoires from subjects exposed to, actively infected with, or recovered from COVID-19 were included in the dataset. The repertoires were released in a freely available public database meant as a resource for research on the immune response to SARS-CoV-2. Samples came from the ongoing ImmuneRACE study (first 160 participants) plus 1,254 subjects from 6 global collaborators. Nearly every sample came with metadata listing a de-identified subject ID, COVID-19 status, age in years and sex. Where HLA class I and class II types were available, the types were taken from metadata supplied by the sample provider, not from assay-based typing. Results the study describes overall, beyond this receptor: The amount of clinical and demographic metadata varied by source and participant and was provided uncurated.

TCRbeta CDR3 regions were amplified from genomic DNA by means of the immunoSEQ Assay, a bias-controlled multiplex PCR. For the original study's pipeline: The number of nucleated cells in each sample was estimated from the amplification of reference gene primers within the assay. To quantify the absolute abundance of each unique TCRbeta CDR3 rearrangement, sequence reads were collapsed and filtered. For each sample, productive Simpson clonality was calculated by taking the square root of Simpson's diversity index across productive rearrangements. TCRdb retrieved this table from immuneACCESS and kept in-frame rearrangements only. Not all clones are present; in checked studies, unresolved V genes account for under half, and no reason is known for the remainder. V and J calls and clone size are as listed in that table; D and trimming were resolved from the DNA. The sample contains roughly 200,000 clones, around 85% of them found a single time. Roughly 8.2% of the sample is taken by the ten largest.

This clone was seen a handful of times. This clone's antigen is unknown. No much larger clone exists at a distance of one base, and base qualities are not known. Collaborating institutions collected whole blood in K2EDTA tubes following their own protocols. Collaborator samples were shipped for TCRbeta analysis as frozen whole blood, isolated PBMCs, or DNA extracted from either sample type. Inclusive of the bounding cysteine and phenylalanine, the CDR3 is 14 residues long. Of the read, only the CDR3 DNA is kept; its 42 bases are in frame from base 1. The germline V gene gives CDR1 as MNHEY and CDR2 as SVGEGT. Relative to germline, V is 0 bases shorter and J is 5 bases shorter, with 8 bases between their ends.

Recombination connected TRBV6-2 or TRBV6-3 to TRBJ2-4; the D gene is perhaps TRBD1, on 5 matching bases. Sequencing was carried out using peripheral blood. The source is a woman aged 60-70 years with acute or convalescent COVID-19. The nucleotide sequence is given as TGTGCCAGCAGTTACTCCACGACAGAAAACATTCAGTACTTC. The resulting protein is CASSYSTTENIQYF.